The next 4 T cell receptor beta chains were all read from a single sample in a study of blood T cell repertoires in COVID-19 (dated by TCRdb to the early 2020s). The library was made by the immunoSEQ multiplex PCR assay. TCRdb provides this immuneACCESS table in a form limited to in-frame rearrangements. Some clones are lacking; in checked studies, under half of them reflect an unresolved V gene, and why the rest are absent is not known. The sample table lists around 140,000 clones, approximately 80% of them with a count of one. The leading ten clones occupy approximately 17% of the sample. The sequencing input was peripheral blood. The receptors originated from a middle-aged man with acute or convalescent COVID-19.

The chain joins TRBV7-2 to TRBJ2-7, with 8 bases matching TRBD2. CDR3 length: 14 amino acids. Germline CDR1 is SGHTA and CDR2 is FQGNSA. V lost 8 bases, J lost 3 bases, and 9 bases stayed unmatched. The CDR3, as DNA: TGTGCCAGCTCGGGGGGGACACCGGGCTACGAGCAGTACGTC. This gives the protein CASSGGTPGYEQYV.

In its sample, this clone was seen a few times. In DNA, the CDR3 is TGTGCCAGCTCTCCTATGACTAGCGGGGGGACAGATACGCAGTATTTT. This encodes CASSPMTSGGTDTQYF. V is TRBV18 and J is TRBJ2-3; 13 nucleotides match TRBD2. CDR3 length: 16 amino acids. Germline values: CDR1 KGHSH, CDR2 LQKENI. V was clipped by 6 bases and J by 3 bases; unmatched bases: 6.

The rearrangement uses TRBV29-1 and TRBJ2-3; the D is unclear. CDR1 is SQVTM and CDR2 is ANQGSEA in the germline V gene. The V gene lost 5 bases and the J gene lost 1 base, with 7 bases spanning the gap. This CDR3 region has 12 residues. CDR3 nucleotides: TGCAGCGTTTACACAGGCACAGATACGCAGTATTTT. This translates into CSVYTGTDTQYF.

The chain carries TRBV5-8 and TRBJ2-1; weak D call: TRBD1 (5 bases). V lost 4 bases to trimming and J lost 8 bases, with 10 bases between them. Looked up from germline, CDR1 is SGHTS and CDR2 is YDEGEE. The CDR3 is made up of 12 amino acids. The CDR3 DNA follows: TGTGCCAGCAGCCCCCTAGGGGATGAGCAGTTCTTC. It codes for CASSPLGDEQFF.